This entry is about one T cell receptor (beta chain). It has no known antigen specificity. No qualities accompany the bases; no much larger clone lies one base away. TCRbeta CDR3 regions were amplified from genomic DNA using the immunoSEQ Assay, a bias-controlled multiplex PCR. Per the source publication's procedure: Nucleated cell counts per sample were estimated from amplification of reference gene primers within the assay. To quantify the absolute abundance of each unique TCRbeta CDR3 rearrangement, sequence reads were collapsed and filtered. For each sample, productive Simpson clonality was calculated as the square root of Simpson's diversity index over productive rearrangements. Held by TCRdb, this immuneACCESS table contains in-frame sequences only and omits some clones. Under half of the omission traces to an unresolved V gene where checked; the cause of the rest is unknown. V and J calls and clone size follow that table, whereas D and trimming were derived from the DNA. This sample gives tens of thousands of clones in total; around nine tenths of them show up just once. The leading ten clones occupy around 1.3% of the sample.

The germline V gene (reference sequence) provides CDR1 GTSNPN and CDR2 SVGIG. At the junction V is shortened by 3 bases and J by 5 bases, with 22 bases in between. Inclusive of the bounding cysteine and phenylalanine, the CDR3 is 16 residues long. The sequence is cut down to CDR3 DNA, 48 bases in frame from base 1. The data belong to a study of blood T cell repertoires in COVID-19 (TCRdb year 2020). Study-level background: Collaborator samples came from the United States, Italy and Spain and covered acute and convalescent phases of COVID-19. The prospective study material was composed of cDNA or gDNA derived from T cells, B-cell-depleted T cells, or PBMCs. Subjects who had been exposed to COVID-19, were actively infected with it, or had recovered from it provided the deeply sampled blood TCRbeta repertoires that made up the dataset. The repertoires were made available in a free public database intended to serve as a resource for research on the immune response to SARS-CoV-2. The samples were drawn from two sources: the first 160 participants of the ongoing ImmuneRACE study, and over 950 subjects contributed by 6 global collaborators. A de-identified subject ID, COVID-19 status, age in years and sex were almost always included in the sample metadata. Where available, HLA class I and class II types were obtained from metadata supplied by the sample provider rather than from assay-based typing. The paper's findings and limits, for the study overall: Clinical and demographic metadata were provided uncurated, with the amount varying by source and participant.

The collaborating institutions used their own protocols to collect whole blood in K2EDTA tubes. For TCRbeta analysis, collaborator samples were shipped as frozen whole blood, as isolated PBMCs, or as DNA extracted from either sample type. Source material: peripheral blood. This TCR was recovered from a man aged 55 to 70 with acute or convalescent COVID-19. The rearrangement joined TRBV30 to TRBJ2-5; TRBD1 is a weak D gene call, 7 bases matching. The DNA is TGTGCCTGGAGATATAACCGGGGGACAGCGGTGGAGACCCAGTACTTC. Translated, it gives CAWRYNRGTAVETQYF.